Following are 8 T cell receptor beta chains from one sample sequenced in a study of blood T cell repertoires in COVID-19. TCRdb's copy holds only in-frame clones and misses some; the assay was immunoSEQ multiplex PCR. The sample holds around 200,000 clones; around nine tenths are singletons and the top ten take around 0.88%. The sequencing sample was made of peripheral blood. The receptors originated from a woman aged 18-29 years who had recovered from COVID-19.

The chain has TRBV2 and TRBJ2-1; 9 bases line up with TRBD1. CDR3 length: 14 amino acids. Germline-derived CDR1 and CDR2 are SNHLY and FYNNEI. Trimming cost V 11 bases and J 7 bases; bases outside gene matches: 12. CDR3 region: CAGSGTGIRNEQFF. In DNA form, the CDR3 reads TGTGCCGGGTCCGGGACAGGGATAAGAAATGAGCAGTTCTTC.

The chain recombines TRBV3-1 (or the pseudogene TRBV3-2) with TRBJ2-1; 11 bases map to TRBD2. This CDR3 is 18 amino acids long. J was trimmed by 6 bases and V by 4 bases; bases with no gene match: 14. Germline values: CDR1 LGHDT, CDR2 YNNKEL (reference sequence). CDR3 coding DNA: TGTGCCAGCAGCCTAAGCTTAAACATAGCGGGGGGGAGCAATGAGCAGTTCTTC. Protein: CASSLSLNIAGGSNEQFF.

The chain joins TRBV19 to TRBJ2-3, with a weak D call TRBD1 (5 bases). CDR1 is LNHDA and CDR2 is SQIVND in the germline V gene (reference sequence). The CDR3 totals 11 residues. Trimming took off 4 bases at V and 10 bases at J, with 9 bases between the two ends. The CDR3 reads CASSTTGAQYF. The CDR3 bases are TGTGCCAGTAGTACAACAGGCGCGCAGTATTTT.

The chain combines TRBV13 with TRBJ2-5, with 15 bases lining up with TRBD2. V was clipped by 5 bases and J by 2 bases; unmatched bases: 15. Germline loops: CDR1 PRHDT, CDR2 FYEKMQ (reference sequence). CDR3 size: 20 residues. The CDR3 loop reads CASSLSGLAGGRALQETQYF. The CDR3 DNA sequence: TGTGCCAGCAGCCTGTCCGGACTAGCGGGGGGGCGGGCTTTACAAGAGACCCAGTACTTC.

V gene TRBV5-1 combines with J gene TRBJ2-2, with TRBD2 as a possible D gene (5 bases). Germline CDR1 is SGHRS and CDR2 is YFSETQ. This CDR3 is built from 16 residues. V lost 9 bases and J 0 bases, leaving 18 bases between the germline ends. The CDR3 DNA reads TGCGCCACCACAAAAATAGCGCATGCGAACACCGGGGAGCTGTTTTTT. This gives the protein CATTKIAHANTGELFF.

V is TRBV6-5 and J is TRBJ2-7, with D perhaps matching TRBD1 (6 bases). CDR1 and CDR2 from the germline V gene are MNHEY and SVGAGI. The CDR3 extends over 14 amino acids. The V gene lost 2 bases and the J gene lost 4 bases, with 12 bases spanning the gap. CDR3 amino acids: CASSYGRQGYEQYV. The CDR3 nucleotides read TGTGCCAGCAGTTACGGCCGCCAGGGGTACGAGCAGTACGTC.

The chain uses TRBV19 and TRBJ2-1, with 11 positions matching TRBD2. The CDR3 sequence is 14 residues long. Trimming removed 8 bases from V and 9 bases from J; junction bases left unmatched: 9. CDR1 and CDR2 (germline): LNHDA, SQIVND (reference sequence). The CDR3 loop reads CASDATSGGGEQFF. CDR3 in DNA: TGTGCCAGTGACGCAACTAGCGGGGGAGGTGAGCAGTTCTTC.

V gene TRBV24-1 combines with J gene TRBJ2-7, with a weak D call TRBD1 (6 bases). CDR1 is KGHDR and CDR2 is SFDVKD in the germline V gene. The CDR3 length is 14 residues. V lost 5 bases and J 3 bases, leaving 13 bases between the germline ends. The DNA for the CDR3 is TGTGCCACCAGTGGAGGGCAGGGGTACTACGAGCAGTACTTC. Protein: CATSGGQGYYEQYF.